This entry lists 12 T cell receptor beta chains sequenced from one sample in a study of T-cell memory formation after mild COVID-19. Using its own MiXCR run on the 5' RACE reads, TCRdb lists one record per CDR3 protein. The table shows around 510,000 distinct CDR3 sequences, with roughly 20% occurring only once. The source material was PBMCs or a T cell subset sorted from them (not recorded which). Every receptor here comes from an adult woman who had mild COVID-19 (a few samples of this study predate the infection). Cell type and time point are not known.

The chain is built from TRBV5-1 and TRBJ2-2; D possibly corresponds to TRBD1 (5 bases). V was clipped by 6 bases and J by 0 bases, with 15 bases between them. The CDR3 consists of 16 residues. CDR1 and CDR2 (germline): SGHRS, YFSETQ. DNA of the CDR3: TGCGCCAGCAACCTAGTCTCAGGGACGAACACCGGGGAGCTGTTTTTT. This encodes CASNLVSGTNTGELFF.

The rearrangement links TRBV6-2 or TRBV6-3 to TRBJ2-3; 8 nucleotides line up with TRBD2. With V trimmed by 6 bases and J by 4 bases, 9 bases remained unmatched. The CDR3 has 15 amino acids. Germline-derived CDR1 and CDR2 are MNHEY and SVGEGT. CDR3 residues: CASSSGGLGADTQYF. Here the CDR3 DNA reads TGTGCCAGCAGCTCGGGGGGACTAGGGGCAGATACGCAGTATTTT.

A few counts support this clonotype. The chain has TRBV20-1 and TRBJ2-3; D is perhaps TRBD2 (5 bases). This CDR3 spans 14 amino acids. The V end was cut by 2 bases, the J end by 2 bases, with 11 bases between. CDR1 is DFQATT, CDR2 SNEGSKA, per germline (reference sequence). For the CDR3, the DNA is TGCAGTGCTAGACCTGCGACTACCACAGATACGCAGTATTTT. Translated, it gives CSARPATTTDTQYF.

V is TRBV29-1 and J is TRBJ2-1; TRBD2 aligns across 7 bases. Trimming removed 7 bases from V and 3 bases from J; junction bases left unmatched: 9. The CDR3 runs 14 residues. The germline V gene encodes CDR1 SQVTM and CDR2 ANQGSEA. The CDR3: CSAGGGAVYNEQFF. CDR3 DNA: TGCAGCGCTGGGGGGGGAGCGGTCTACAATGAGCAGTTCTTC.

This clonotype was seen more than once but under ten times. The chain employs TRBV7-9 and TRBJ2-5; D is uncertain. Between the trimmed V and J ends, which lost 5 bases and 5 bases, there was a span of 18 bases. The CDR3 contains 15 residues. In germline, CDR1 is SEHNR, CDR2 FQNEAQ (reference sequence). The CDR3 nucleotides read TGTGCCAGCAGCAGGCAGGTGTTGGTCCCCGAGACCCAGTACTTC. Its translation is CASSRQVLVPETQYF.

V is TRBV7-9 and J is TRBJ1-3; unclear D gene. Germline values: CDR1 SEHNR, CDR2 FQNEAQ (reference sequence). Trimming cost V 7 bases and J 7 bases, with 8 bases left between them. The CDR3 is 11 residues long. The chain's CDR3 is CASTQVNTIYF. In DNA, the CDR3 is TGTGCCAGCACTCAAGTCAACACCATATATTTT.

This clonotype was observed a handful of times. This chain uses TRBV29-1 with TRBJ2-3; D is perhaps TRBD1 or TRBD2 (5 bases each). Between the trimmed V and J ends, which lost 5 bases and 2 bases, there was a span of 11 bases. Germline CDR1 SQVTM, CDR2 ANQGSEA. This CDR3 is built from 13 residues. The CDR3 region is CSVWGMLTDTQYF. In DNA, the CDR3 is TGCAGCGTTTGGGGGATGCTCACAGATACGCAGTATTTT.

The chain combines TRBV7-2 with TRBJ1-1, with D possibly TRBD1 on 6 matching bases. Germline V gene sequence: CDR1 SGHTA, CDR2 FQGNSA. The CDR3 runs 14 residues. Between the trimmed V and J ends, which lost 2 bases and 4 bases, there was a span of 11 bases. The CDR3: CASSLSGGLTEAFF. The CDR3 DNA reads as TGTGCCAGCAGCTTATCTGGGGGCCTCACTGAAGCTTTCTTT.

This clonotype appeared a few times. The rearrangement joins TRBV7-8 to TRBJ2-2; D is possibly TRBD1 (6 bases). V lost 3 bases, J lost 9 bases, and 14 bases lay in between. Looked up from germline, CDR1 is SGHVS and CDR2 is FQNEAQ. The CDR3 has 14 residues. The CDR3 bases are TGTGCCAGCAGCTTCGACAGGTTCCACCGGGAGCTGTTTTTT. Its translation: CASSFDRFHRELFF.

This clonotype was detected a few times. V gene TRBV18 combines with J gene TRBJ1-6; 9 nucleotides line up with TRBD1. V dropped 5 bases and J dropped 7; count of bases not matched to a gene: 3. This CDR3 spans 14 amino acids. Germline CDR1 KGHSH, CDR2 LQKENI. CDR3 amino acids: CASSRDRDNSPLHF. The CDR3 DNA reads TGTGCCAGCTCAAGGGACAGGGACAATTCACCCCTCCACTTT.

This sequence joins TRBV6-1 and TRBJ1-6; 8 nucleotides agree with TRBD1. CDR3 length: 15 residues. Germline lookup yields CDR1 MNHNS and CDR2 SASEGT. V was pared by 7 bases and J by 10 bases, with 12 bases of the junction left unmatched. CDR3 loop: CASTFAGGGESPLHF. In nucleotides, the CDR3 is TGTGCCAGCACTTTTGCAGGGGGCGGAGAGTCACCCCTCCACTTT.

This clonotype occurred a few times. The rearrangement joins TRBV12-3 or TRBV12-4 to TRBJ1-6, with a possible D match to TRBD1 (6 bases). This CDR3 comprises 15 residues. The V and J ends lost 1 base and 9 bases respectively, with 13 bases between them. The CDR3 nucleotides are TGTGCCAGCAGTTTAGGGCAGGGAGGGGGTTCACCCCTCCACTTT. This sequence encodes CASSLGQGGGSPLHF.